The present T cell receptor (beta chain) was sequenced within a study of T cell responses to AZD1222 COVID-19 vaccine. Generated by immunoSEQ multiplex PCR, the TCRdb table keeps only in-frame clones and is missing some. The sample has 95,000 to 100,000 clones; 86% are singletons. The CDR3 has 16 residues. Germline CDR1 SQVTM, CDR2 ANQGSEA. Trimming cost V 3 bases and J 1 base; bases outside gene matches: 10. The specimen was peripheral blood, collected on day 0 of AZD1222 vaccination. This sequence joins TRBV29-1 and TRBJ2-7, with 9 bases aligning to TRBD1. The TCR sequence derives from an adult in good health. The CDR3 sequence is CSVEAKQGAHSYEQYF. For the CDR3, the DNA is TGCAGCGTTGAGGCGAAACAGGGGGCACATTCCTACGAGCAGTACTTC.